This T cell receptor beta chain comes out of a study of blood T cells in healthy people across ages. The wider study: The template switching approach captured approximately one barcoded beta molecule for every two T cells. Study-wide findings and caveats: It was the long-lived donors that had more naive CD4+ cells and higher diversity than aged donors.

This clonotype came up a few times. As yet, its antigen is unknown. V lost 1 base and J 2 bases, leaving 8 bases between the germline ends. Germline-derived CDR1 and CDR2 are SEHNR and FQNEAQ (reference sequence). The CDR3 contains 14 residues. Isolation recovered at least 6 million PBMCs from every sample. A J-beta primer mix and a sample-barcoded 5' primer were used in a second PCR of roughly 6 to 12 cycles. TCRdb itself ran the 5' RACE reads through MiXCR, one entry per CDR3 protein. The sample consists of around 1.5 million distinct CDR3 sequences, roughly 32% of them appearing once. The chain employs TRBV7-9 and TRBJ2-5; no reliable D call. The sample taken for sequencing was blood. The origin of this receptor is a woman aged 25 to 45 in good health. DNA for the CDR3: TGTGCCAGCAGCTTAGAGTGGGGTCAAGAGACCCAGTACTTC. Encoded protein: CASSLEWGQETQYF.